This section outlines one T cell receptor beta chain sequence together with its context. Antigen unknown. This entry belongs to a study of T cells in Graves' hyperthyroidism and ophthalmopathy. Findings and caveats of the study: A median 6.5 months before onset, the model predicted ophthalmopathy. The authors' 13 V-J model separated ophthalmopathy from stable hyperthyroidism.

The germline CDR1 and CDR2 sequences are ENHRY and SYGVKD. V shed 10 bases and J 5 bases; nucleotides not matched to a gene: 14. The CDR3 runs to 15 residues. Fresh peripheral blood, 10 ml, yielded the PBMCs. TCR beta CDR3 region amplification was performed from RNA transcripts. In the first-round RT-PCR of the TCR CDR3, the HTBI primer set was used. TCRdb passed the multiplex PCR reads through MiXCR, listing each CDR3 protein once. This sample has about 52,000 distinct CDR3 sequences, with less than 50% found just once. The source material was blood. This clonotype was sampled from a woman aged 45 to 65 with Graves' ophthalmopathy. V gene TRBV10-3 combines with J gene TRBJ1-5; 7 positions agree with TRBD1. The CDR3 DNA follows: TGTGCCAGCAGCAATCCCGGGACAGTCGATCAGCCCCAGCATTTT. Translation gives CASSNPGTVDQPQHF.